A selection of T cell receptor beta chains follows, all from one sample in a study of T cells in Graves' hyperthyroidism and ophthalmopathy. From the multiplex PCR reads, TCRdb called clonotypes with MiXCR, one entry per CDR3 protein. The sample has 190,000 or so distinct CDR3 sequences, about 18% seen once. Sequencing was performed on blood. These receptors came from a man in his forties or fifties with Graves' hyperthyroidism. CDR3s include the opening cysteine and the closing phenylalanine or tryptophan. D genes are given only for firm matches. Only part of the rows carry a size: once, few, many, or a class if the clone is expanded.

V	D	size	J	DNA	CDR3
TRBV30	-	many	TRBJ1-1	TGTGCCTGGAACCAGGGAGTCGGGATGAACACTGAAGCTTTCTTT	CAWNQGVGMNTEAFF
TRBV29-1	-	many	TRBJ1-1	TGCAGCGTTTGCCTTTCGCTGAACACTGAAGCTTTCTTT	CSVCLSLNTEAFF
TRBV7-3	TRBD1	-	TRBJ1-2	TGTGCCAGCAGCTTTGGCCAGGGGGCGGGTAGTGGCTACACCTTC	CASSFGQGAGSGYTF
TRBV6-1	TRBD2	few	TRBJ2-3	TGTGCCAGCAGGGTCGCATCCTCTAGCGGGAGCACAGATACGCAGTATTTT	CASRVASSSGSTDTQYF
TRBV19	TRBD1	few	TRBJ2-6	TGTGCCAGTAGTATGTTAGGGGGCATTAGCTCTGGGGCCAACGTCCTGACTTTC	CASSMLGGISSGANVLTF
TRBV7-8	-	-	TRBJ2-3	TGTGCCAGCAGCTTTATACCCGAGAAGGCAGATACGCAGTATTTT	CASSFIPEKADTQYF
TRBV2	-	many	TRBJ2-7	TGTGCCAGCAGTGATGGCAGTCTTAACTACGAGCAGTACTTC	CASSDGSLNYEQYF
TRBV24-1	-	few	TRBJ1-5	TGTGCCACCAGTGATGCCGGGACCCCCAATCAGCCCCAGCATTTT	CATSDAGTPNQPQHF
TRBV7-9	-	many	TRBJ2-7	TGTGCCAGCAGCTGGGGTGGTTTGGACTACGAGCAGTACTTC	CASSWGGLDYEQYF
TRBV6-1	-	many	TRBJ1-1	TGTGCCAGCAGAAGTCAGGGGAGGACTGAAGCTTTCTTT	CASRSQGRTEAFF
TRBV28	-	many	TRBJ1-4	TGTGCCAGCAGGGGGTCAGGAGCTAATGAAAAACTGTTTTTT	CASRGSGANEKLFF
TRBV4-3	-	-	TRBJ1-4	TGCGCCAGCAGCCAAGATCGACGGCAGTGGGGAGGAAAACTGTTTTTT	CASSQDRRQWGGKLFF
TRBV5-8	-	many	TRBJ1-1	TGTGCCAGCAGCTTTTCGACGCGGGGGAACACTGAAGCTTTCTTT	CASSFSTRGNTEAFF
TRBV7-3	-	many	TRBJ1-1	TGTGCCAGCAGCCGGGGAGGGGGAGTGCGTGACACTGAAGCTTTCTTT	CASSRGGGVRDTEAFF
TRBV6-1	-	many	TRBJ2-7	TGTGCCAGCAGCCGAAGGACTGGCGAGCAGTACTTC	CASSRRTGEQYF
TRBV27	TRBD1	-	TRBJ1-1	TGTGCCAGCAGTTTTGGGACAGGAGGAGGGACTGAAGCTTTCTTT	CASSFGTGGGTEAFF
TRBV6-1	-	many	TRBJ2-7	TGTGCCAGCAGTTTTAAGCTGACACCTTACGAGCAGTACTTC	CASSFKLTPYEQYF
TRBV14	-	few	TRBJ1-2	TGTGCCAGCAGCCAAGTTCAGGGCCCCTATGGCTACACCTTC	CASSQVQGPYGYTF
TRBV6-6	-	many	TRBJ1-1	TGTGCCAGCAGTTACCAAAGTCCGGTGAACACTGAAGCTTTCTTT	CASSYQSPVNTEAFF
TRBV4-3	TRBD1	many	TRBJ2-7	TGCGCCAGCAGCCAAGGACAGGGGGTCGACGAGCAGTACTTC	CASSQGQGVDEQYF
TRBV5-1	-	-	TRBJ2-2	TGCGCCAGCAGCTCCATTGGCGGACTCGCAAGCAGCACCGCCGGGGAGCTGTTTTTT	CASSSIGGLASSTAGELFF
TRBV5-5	TRBD1	-	TRBJ2-7	TGTGCCAGCAGCTTAGTGGGACAGGGCGATCGCGAGCAGTACTTC	CASSLVGQGDREQYF
TRBV7-9	-	few	TRBJ1-1	TGTGCCAGCACCCCCTTCATTGGCGCTGAAGCTTTCTTT	CASTPFIGAEAFF
TRBV7-2	-	many	TRBJ1-3	TGTGCCAGCAGCTTAGATTGGCCAGGGGCGATCTCTGGAAACACCATATATTTT	CASSLDWPGAISGNTIYF
TRBV11-2	TRBD1	many	TRBJ2-7	TGTGCCAGCAGCCCCGGGACAGGGCGGGAGCAGTACTTC	CASSPGTGREQYF
TRBV10-3	-	-	TRBJ1-1	TGTGCCATCAGTGAAAGGCTGAACACTGAAGCTTTCTTT	CAISERLNTEAFF
TRBV27	-	many	TRBJ2-1	TGTGCCAGCAGCCTCCCGGGACCATCCTTTTACAATGAGCAGTTCTTC	CASSLPGPSFYNEQFF
TRBV12-5	TRBD1	-	TRBJ2-3	TGTGCTAGTGCTCCGGGGACAGGGTTTTCAGATACGCAGTATTTT	CASAPGTGFSDTQYF
TRBV7-2	-	many	TRBJ1-3	TGTGCCAGCAGCCCACAGGCCAGCTCTGGAAACACCATATATTTT	CASSPQASSGNTIYF
TRBV19	TRBD2	-	TRBJ2-3	TGTGCCAGCGGGACTAGCTTTGCGAGCACAGATACGCAGTATTTT	CASGTSFASTDTQYF
TRBV6-1	-	-	TRBJ1-3	TGTGCCGCCAACAGGGACTCTGGAAACACCATATATTTT	CAANRDSGNTIYF
TRBV6-2/TRBV6-3	-	-	TRBJ2-1	TGTGCCAGCAGCCACGACATAATCAATGAGCAGTTCTTC	CASSHDIINEQFF
TRBV5-1	TRBD1	many	TRBJ1-1	TGCGCCAGCAGCTTGGAGGGACAGGGACAGGCTTTCTTT	CASSLEGQGQAFF
TRBV6-1	-	few	TRBJ2-7	TGTGCCAGCAGTGAAGGCGCGGGGGCAGTTTACGAGCAGTACTTC	CASSEGAGAVYEQYF
TRBV6-1	-	many	TRBJ1-6	TGTGCCAGCAGCACCGGACGGGACCATTCACCCCTCCACTTT	CASSTGRDHSPLHF
TRBV10-3	-	many	TRBJ1-1	TGTGCCATCAGCGATCCCGGGGTGAACACTGAAGCTTTCTTT	CAISDPGVNTEAFF
TRBV7-2	-	many	TRBJ1-6	TGTGCCAGCAGCTTAGGACCCGGGGGCTCCTATAATTCACCCCTCCACTTT	CASSLGPGGSYNSPLHF
TRBV20-1	TRBD2	many	TRBJ2-1	TGCAGTGCCAACGCGGGGGGGCGTCCCTACAATGAGCAGTTCTTC	CSANAGGRPYNEQFF
TRBV7-6	TRBD2	-	TRBJ2-7	TGTGCCAGCAGCATGGGACTAGCGGGAGTCGGGGAGCAGTACTTC	CASSMGLAGVGEQYF
TRBV19	TRBD1	-	TRBJ1-1	TGTGCCAGCCACAGGGGGTCGGCTTTGAACACTGAAGCTTTCTTT	CASHRGSALNTEAFF
TRBV30	TRBD1	many	TRBJ2-7	TGTGCCTGGAGAGGGGACAGGGACTCCGAGCAGTACTTC	CAWRGDRDSEQYF
TRBV7-9	-	many	TRBJ1-1	TGTGCCAGCAGCTTTGGATTCCCGCGGACTGAAGCTTTCTTT	CASSFGFPRTEAFF
TRBV11-2	-	many	TRBJ2-7	TGTGCCAGCAGCTTGGGGGGTAGGGGGCAGTACTTC	CASSLGGRGQYF
TRBV9	-	-	TRBJ2-1	TGTGCCAGCAGCGTAGCAGGGGTCTTGTACAATGAGCAGTTCTTC	CASSVAGVLYNEQFF
TRBV9	-	-	TRBJ1-4	TGTGCCAGCAGCGTAGAGGGGGGTAATGAAAAACTGTTTTTT	CASSVEGGNEKLFF
TRBV2	-	many	TRBJ1-6	TGTGCCAGCAGTGAAGCGGGGATAGGAGGACCCCTCCACTTT	CASSEAGIGGPLHF
TRBV30	-	many	TRBJ1-1	TGTGCCTGGAGTGCCAGTCGGACTGAAGCTTTCTTT	CAWSASRTEAFF
TRBV7-3	-	many	TRBJ1-1	TGTGCCAGCAGCTTATTTGGGGGGAACACTGAAGCTTTCTTT	CASSLFGGNTEAFF
TRBV7-2	TRBD1	many	TRBJ1-1	TGTGCCAGCAGCTTGGGGACAGGGGCTTTGAACACTGAAGCTTTCTTT	CASSLGTGALNTEAFF
TRBV5-6	-	many	TRBJ2-5	TGTGCCAGCAGCAGGGGGTATCAAGGAACACCGGGGGAAGAGACCCAGTACTTC	CASSRGYQGTPGEETQYF
TRBV7-6	-	-	TRBJ1-6	TGTGCCAGCAGCTTAGCCCCGGGGGAAGGTTCACCCCTCCACTTT	CASSLAPGEGSPLHF
TRBV7-7	-	many	TRBJ2-1	TGTGCTAGCAGCAACTCCGGAGGGCCCAATGAGCAGTTCTTC	CASSNSGGPNEQFF
TRBV6-1	-	many	TRBJ2-7	TGTGCCAGCAGCGAAATGAGCTCCTACGAGCAGTACTTC	CASSEMSSYEQYF